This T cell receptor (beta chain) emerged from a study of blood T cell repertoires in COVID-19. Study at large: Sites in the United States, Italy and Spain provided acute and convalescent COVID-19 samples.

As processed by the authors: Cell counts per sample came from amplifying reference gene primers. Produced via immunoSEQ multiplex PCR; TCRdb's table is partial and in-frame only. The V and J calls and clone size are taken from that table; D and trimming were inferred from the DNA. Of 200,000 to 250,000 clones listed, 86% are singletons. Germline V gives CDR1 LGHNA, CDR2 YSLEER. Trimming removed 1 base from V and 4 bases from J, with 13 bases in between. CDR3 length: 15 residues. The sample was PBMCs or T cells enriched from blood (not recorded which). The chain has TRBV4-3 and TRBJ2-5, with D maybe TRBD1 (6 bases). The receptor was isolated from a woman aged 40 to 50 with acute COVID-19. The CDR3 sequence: CASSQVQGFGETQYF. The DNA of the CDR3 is TGCGCCAGCAGCCAAGTTCAGGGGTTTGGAGAGACCCAGTACTTC.